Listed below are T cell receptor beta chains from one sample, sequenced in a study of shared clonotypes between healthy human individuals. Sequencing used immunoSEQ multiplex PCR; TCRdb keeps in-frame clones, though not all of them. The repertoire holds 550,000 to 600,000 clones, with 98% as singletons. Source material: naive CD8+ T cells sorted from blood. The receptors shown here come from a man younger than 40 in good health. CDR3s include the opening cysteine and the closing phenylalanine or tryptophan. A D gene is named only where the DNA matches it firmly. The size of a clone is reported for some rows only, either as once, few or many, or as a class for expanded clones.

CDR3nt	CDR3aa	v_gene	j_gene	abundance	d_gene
TGTGCCAGCAGCTTACTACACTGGCGGAACCAAGAGACCCAGTACTTC	CASSLLHWRNQETQYF	TRBV7-9	TRBJ2-5	.	.
TGTGCCAGCAGGGGGCCTGCTAGCACAGATACGCAGTATTTT	CASRGPASTDTQYF	TRBV9	TRBJ2-3	.	.
TGTGCCAGCAGCAAGGGGACTCTCCACAATGAGCAGTTCTTC	CASSKGTLHNEQFF	TRBV7-2	TRBJ2-1	.	.
TGTGCCACCAGCAGTCGGCGGGAGAACACCGGGGAGCTGTTTTTT	CATSSRRENTGELFF	TRBV15	TRBJ2-2	.	.
TGTGCCAGCAGCGTAATTTCAGGTGCGGGCGAGCAGTACTTC	CASSVISGAGEQYF	TRBV9	TRBJ2-7	.	.
TGTGCCAGCAGCGAGGACAGCCCCGAGCAGTTCTTC	CASSEDSPEQFF	TRBV5-5	TRBJ2-1	.	.
TGTGCCAGCAGCGCCTCGGGACTAGGCCTCTCCTACGAGCAGTACTTC	CASSASGLGLSYEQYF	TRBV7-2	TRBJ2-7	once	TRBD2
TGTGCCATCAGCCCGGACGGTTCCTATGGCTACACCTTC	CAISPDGSYGYTF	TRBV10-3	TRBJ1-2	.	.
TGTGCCAGCAGCCCGAATGCAGGGTGGAACACCATATATTTT	CASSPNAGWNTIYF	TRBV7-2	TRBJ1-3	.	.
TGTGCCAGCAGTTTATATTGGGGGGAATGGGATACGCAGTATTTT	CASSLYWGEWDTQYF	TRBV27	TRBJ2-3	.	.
TGTGCCTGGAGTTCGGGACAGGGCTCAAATGAGCAGTTCTTC	CAWSSGQGSNEQFF	TRBV30	TRBJ2-1	.	TRBD1
TGCGCCAGCAGCCCCGGACTGGACAATGAGCAGTTCTTC	CASSPGLDNEQFF	TRBV5-1	TRBJ2-1	.	.
TGTGCCAGTAGTATAGCAGGGACAGGGAACGAGCAGTACTTC	CASSIAGTGNEQYF	TRBV19	TRBJ2-7	.	TRBD1
TGCAGCGTTGATGAGACAGGGTTCACCGGGGAGCTGTTTTTT	CSVDETGFTGELFF	TRBV29-1	TRBJ2-2	.	TRBD1
TGCGCCAGCAGCTTTAGAGCTTGGCCGGGGGGCCCTGGAAACACCATATATTTT	CASSFRAWPGGPGNTIYF	TRBV5-1	TRBJ1-3	.	.
TGTGCCATCAGTGAGCCTAGCGGGAGTTCGTACAATGAGCAGTTCTTC	CAISEPSGSSYNEQFF	TRBV10-3	TRBJ2-1	.	TRBD2
TGTGCCAGCAGTCGGACAGGGGGCGATAACGAGCAGTACTTC	CASSRTGGDNEQYF	TRBV6-5	TRBJ2-7	.	TRBD1
TGTGCCAGCAGCCGCCGTGGGTTCTGGAAAACAGCTTTCTTT	CASSRRGFWKTAFF	TRBV14	TRBJ1-1	.	.